The 10 T cell receptor beta chains below come from one sample, sequenced in a study of shared clonotypes between healthy human individuals (TCRdb year 2020). Receptors were amplified or captured by the immunoSEQ multiplex PCR assay. TCRdb re-hosts the immuneACCESS table, in-frame sequences only. Its copies lack some clones; in the studies checked, an unresolved V gene accounts for under half of them, and the cause for the rest is not known. This sample holds about 2 million clones; 85% to 95% were observed only once. 0.13% of the sample is held by the ten biggest clonotypes. Sequenced: naive CD4+ T cells sorted from blood. The sample's cell subset or site, from its label and the paper: CD45RA+ positively selected. All receptors derive from a young man in good health.

The rearrangement uses TRBV7-2 and TRBJ2-7; D may be TRBD2 (6 bases). Germline V lookup: CDR1 SGHTA, CDR2 FQGNSA. Trimming left V 1 base short and J 2 bases short, with 12 bases between. The length of the CDR3 is 15 residues. In DNA form, the CDR3 reads TGTGCCAGCAGCTTAGGAAGGGGACTCCCCTACGAGCAGTACTTC. Protein product: CASSLGRGLPYEQYF. The full variable domain, in which reference TRBV7-2 and TRBJ2-7 provide the parts outside the CDR3, is GAGVSQSPSNKVTEKGKDVELRCDPISGHTALYWYRQSLGQGLEFLIYFQGNSAPDKSGLPSDRFSAERTGGSVSTLTIQRTQQEDSAVYLCASSLGRGLPYEQYFGPGTRLTVT.

The chain combines TRBV7-9 with TRBJ2-1, with D possibly matching TRBD2 (5 bases). The length of the CDR3 is 15 residues. Germline CDR1 reads SEHNR; CDR2 reads FQNEAQ (reference sequence). The ends were cut back, 2 bases at V and 0 bases at J, with 8 bases in the middle. CDR3 bases: TGTGCCAGCAGCTTATCCGGGGACTCCTACAATGAGCAGTTCTTC. This encodes CASSLSGDSYNEQFF.

The rearrangement uses TRBV14 and TRBJ1-5, with TRBD1 as a possible D gene (5 bases). Trimming took 1 base from V and 1 from J, leaving 11 bases between them. The germline V gene encodes CDR1 SGHDN and CDR2 FVKESK. This CDR3 is built from 16 residues. The CDR3 here is CASSQGGPGSNQPQHF. Here the CDR3 DNA reads TGTGCCAGCAGCCAAGGGGGTCCAGGGAGCAATCAGCCCCAGCATTTT.

This rearrangement joins TRBV11-2 to TRBJ2-5; TRBD1 is a possible D gene (5 bases). The germline gives CDR1 SGHAT, CDR2 FQNNGV. CDR3 size: 13 residues. V was clipped by 3 bases and J by 5 bases, with 10 bases between them. The CDR3 nucleotides are TGTGCCAGCAGCTTCGCAGGGCAGGAGACCCAGTACTTC. This gives the protein CASSFAGQETQYF.

Remarks on this clone: The junction differs from germline at one of its ends, possibly a read error. DNA of the CDR3: TGTGCCGGCAGCTCCGGAGGGGGTACGACCCTCCACTTT. This sequence encodes CAGSSGGGTTLHF. The chain has TRBV7-3 and TRBJ1-6; a possible D gene is TRBD1 (6 bases). The CDR3 is 13 amino acids. Germline V gene sequence: CDR1 SGHTA, CDR2 FQGTGA.

The CDR3 sequence is CASSEAGLGTYNEQFF. The CDR3 DNA is TGTGCCAGCAGTGAAGCTGGACTAGGGACCTACAATGAGCAGTTCTTC. The chain is built from TRBV2 and TRBJ2-1, with 7 positions matching TRBD2. V gave up 0 bases and J gave up 2 bases; unmatched junction bases: 4. CDR1 is SNHLY, CDR2 FYNNEI, per germline. This CDR3 has 16 residues. Full variable domain (missing parts from reference TRBV2 and TRBJ2-1): EPEVTQTPSHQVTQMGQEVILRCVPISNHLYFYWYRQILGQKVEFLVSFYNNEISEKSEIFDDQFSVERPDGSNFTLKIRSTKLEDSAMYFCASSEAGLGTYNEQFFGPGTRLTVL.

The chain has TRBV6-6 and TRBJ2-7; 9 bases agree with TRBD1. In germline, CDR1 is MNHNY, CDR2 SVGAGI (reference sequence). This CDR3 comprises 14 residues. V gave up 5 bases and J gave up 3 bases; unmatched junction bases: 5. In DNA form, the CDR3 reads TGTGCCAGCAGTCTCCCGACAGGGGGCTACGAGCAGTACTTC. Protein: CASSLPTGGYEQYF.

This chain links TRBV2 with TRBJ1-1, with 7 nucleotides matching TRBD1. Germline V lookup: CDR1 SNHLY, CDR2 FYNNEI. Trimming cost V 6 bases and J 8 bases; bases outside gene matches: 12. The length of the CDR3 is 14 residues. The CDR3, as DNA: TGTGCCAGCAGCCTGGACAGGACAATGAAGGAAGCTTTCTTT. Protein product: CASSLDRTMKEAFF.

This sequence joins TRBV29-1 and TRBJ2-7, with TRBD1 identical over 11 bases. The CDR3 runs 17 residues. V gave up 0 bases and J gave up 6 bases; unmatched junction bases: 13. Germline CDR1 SQVTM, CDR2 ANQGSEA. CDR3: CSVEEYAGQGVRSEQYF. In nucleotides, the CDR3 is TGCAGCGTTGAAGAGTACGCGGGACAGGGGGTTCGGAGCGAGCAGTACTTC.

The rearrangement links TRBV5-4 to TRBJ2-2; 9 nucleotides agree with TRBD1. Germline CDR1 and CDR2: SGHNT and YYREEE (reference sequence). The CDR3 length is 18 residues. V was pared by 3 bases and J by 5 bases, with 14 bases of the junction left unmatched. CDR3 in amino acids: CASSSLTLGQGYTGELFF. The CDR3 DNA sequence: TGTGCCAGCAGCTCATTAACATTAGGACAGGGGTATACCGGGGAGCTGTTTTTT.